A single sample gave rise to the 31 T cell receptor beta chains below, sequenced in a study of blood T cell repertoires in COVID-19 (dated by TCRdb to the early 2020s). The receptor library was made with the immunoSEQ multiplex PCR assay. This is the immuneACCESS table as TCRdb keeps it, with only in-frame sequences that have V and J called. A part of the clones is gone; compared with another copy, unresolved V genes explain less than half, and the rest is unexplained. The sample contains around 290,000 clones, around nine tenths of them found a single time. 0.95% to 1.3% of the sample goes to the ten largest clones. The specimen was PBMCs or T cells enriched from blood (not recorded which). Receptors were obtained from a woman aged 25 to 39 who had recovered from COVID-19.

The chain links TRBV3-1 (or the pseudogene TRBV3-2) to TRBJ1-1; 8 nucleotides line up with TRBD1. CDR1 and CDR2 (germline): LGHDT, YNNKEL (reference sequence). This CDR3 has 15 residues. V shed 2 bases and J 1 base; nucleotides not matched to a gene: 3. The CDR3 is CASSQRGQGNTEAFF. In DNA form, the CDR3 reads TGTGCCAGCAGCCAAAGAGGACAGGGGAACACTGAAGCTTTCTTT.

V gene TRBV12-2 combines with J gene TRBJ2-5; the table's D call, TRBD2, has no DNA check behind it. TRBV12-2 is classified as a pseudogene. The CDR3 is 15 residues long. The CDR3 sequence is CASRFRLARQETQYF. Written as DNA, the CDR3 is TGTGCAAGTCGCTTCCGACTAGCGAGACAAGAGACCCAGTACTTC.

The CDR3 DNA reads TGTGCCACCTTCTGGGGCAGGGGGGAAACCGGGGAGCTGTTTTTT. As protein: CATFWGRGETGELFF. The chain employs TRBV6-5 and TRBJ2-2; TRBD1 is a possible D gene (7 bases). This CDR3 has 15 amino acids. The germline V and J ends were trimmed by 10 bases and 5 bases, with 20 bases remaining between them. CDR1 is MNHEY and CDR2 is SVGAGI in the germline V gene.

The CDR3 region has the DNA TGTGCCAGCAGCTCCCCGAGGGTAGCGGGAGGGCCAGATACGCAGTATTTT. Protein: CASSSPRVAGGPDTQYF. The V and J genes are TRBV7-6 and TRBJ2-3; TRBD2 agrees at 11 bases. Germline values: CDR1 SGHVS, CDR2 FNYEAQ. There are 17 residues in the CDR3. The ends lost 4 bases at V and 4 bases at J; junction bases unmatched: 10.

This clone came up a few times. This sequence joins TRBV19 and TRBJ1-2; 8 nucleotides match TRBD1. The CDR3 is 15 residues long. Germline CDR1 LNHDA, CDR2 SQIVND (reference sequence). The DNA of the CDR3 is TGTGCTTCATACTGGACAGGGATATCTAACTATGGCTACACCTTC. The encoded protein is CASYWTGISNYGYTF.

This clone came up once. The rearrangement links TRBV5-1 to TRBJ1-1, with TRBD1 matching over 7 bases. V gave up 0 bases and J gave up 2 bases; unmatched junction bases: 7. The CDR3 has 16 residues. Germline CDR1 SGHRS, CDR2 YFSETQ. The CDR3 protein is CASSLGGTVYNTEAFF. CDR3 DNA sequence: TGCGCCAGCAGCTTGGGAGGGACAGTCTATAACACTGAAGCTTTCTTT.

The chain couples TRBV9 to TRBJ2-5, with 10 bases that match TRBD2. This CDR3 comprises 16 residues. Germline CDR1 SGDLS, CDR2 YYNGEE. V shed 0 bases and J 4 bases; nucleotides not matched to a gene: 6. This CDR3 is CASSVASSGSLETQYF. DNA for the CDR3: TGTGCCAGCAGCGTAGCGTCTAGCGGGAGTCTAGAGACCCAGTACTTC.

The chain employs TRBV30 and TRBJ1-6; no clear D. Trimming stripped 2 bases from V and 12 bases from J, with 14 bases between. CDR1 is GTSNPN, CDR2 SVGIG, per germline (reference sequence). This CDR3 contains 13 residues. The CDR3 coding sequence is TGTGCCTGGAGTTACCAAACTCGTCAACCCCTCCACTTT. This translates into CAWSYQTRQPLHF.

The V gene is TRBV5-1, the J gene TRBJ1-5; 8 bases fit TRBD1. This CDR3 is 18 amino acids long. With V trimmed by 0 bases and J by 1 base, 9 bases remained unmatched. The germline CDR1 and CDR2 sequences are SGHRS and YFSETQ. CDR3 loop: CASSLGISGTGSNQPQHF. The CDR3, as DNA: TGCGCCAGCAGCTTGGGAATTTCCGGGACAGGCAGCAATCAGCCCCAGCATTTT.

The V and J genes are TRBV3-1 (or the pseudogene TRBV3-2) and TRBJ2-3; possibly TRBD2 for D (5 bases). This CDR3 is 13 amino acids long. The V gene's germline CDR1 is LGHDT and CDR2 YNNKEL (reference sequence). The germline V and J ends were trimmed by 6 bases and 5 bases, with 12 bases remaining between them. CDR3 residues: CASRTTTLDTQYF. The CDR3 DNA is TGTGCCAGCAGGACTACTACCTTAGATACGCAGTATTTT.

The V gene is TRBV7-3, the J gene TRBJ1-1; 10 positions agree with TRBD1. The germline V gene has CDR1 SGHTA and CDR2 FQGTGA. The CDR3 is made up of 15 amino acids. Trimming took 5 bases from V and 2 from J; bases not matched to a gene: 5. This CDR3 reads CASSPGTGANTEAFF. The CDR3 DNA is TGTGCCAGCAGCCCCGGGACAGGGGCAAACACTGAAGCTTTCTTT.

The chain has TRBV7-8 and TRBJ2-1; D gene unclear. Looked up from germline, CDR1 is SGHVS and CDR2 is FQNEAQ. This CDR3 comprises 16 residues. V dropped 5 bases and J dropped 1 base, with 15 bases sitting between them. The CDR3: CASSLTLSRSYNEQFF. In DNA form, the CDR3 reads TGTGCCAGCAGCCTTACCCTAAGTCGTTCCTACAATGAGCAGTTCTTC. Looking up the rest from reference TRBV7-8 and TRBJ2-1 gives the full variable domain: GAGVSQSPRYKVAKRGQDVALRCDPISGHVSLFWYQQALGQGPEFLTYFQNEAQLDKSGLPSDRFFAERPEGSVSTLKIQRTQQEDSAVYLCASSLTLSRSYNEQFFGPGTRLTVL.

J is TRBJ1-2 and V is TRBV10-3, with 10 nucleotides matching TRBD1. The CDR3 has 15 residues. The trim removed 6 bases at V and 4 bases at J, leaving 8 bases unmatched. Germline lookup yields CDR1 ENHRY and CDR2 SYGVKD. Written as DNA, the CDR3 is TGTGCCATCAGGCCCGGACAGGGGGAGGGCTATGGCTACACCTTC. Translation gives CAIRPGQGEGYGYTF.

The chain recombines TRBV28 with TRBJ2-7, with D possibly TRBD2 on 5 matching bases. Germline V gene sequence: CDR1 MDHEN, CDR2 SYDVKM. The CDR3 consists of 14 residues. Trimming took 2 bases from V and 2 from J, leaving 10 bases between them. The CDR3 nucleotides read TGTGCCAGCAGTTTAGGATCGGGAACCTACGAGCAGTACTTC. Its translation is CASSLGSGTYEQYF.

The chain uses TRBV6-2 or TRBV6-3 and TRBJ2-7, with TRBD2 matching over 11 bases. CDR1 and CDR2 (germline): MNHEY, SVGEGT. V shed 4 bases and J 5 bases; nucleotides not matched to a gene: 13. The CDR3 length is 17 residues. The CDR3 sequence is CASSSLAVAGGPHEQYF. The CDR3 region has the DNA TGTGCCAGCAGTTCCCTAGCAGTAGCGGGAGGGCCCCACGAGCAGTACTTC.

The V call is TRBV4-1, the J call TRBJ2-7; D is possibly TRBD1 (6 bases). The CDR3 runs to 16 residues. V lost 2 bases and J lost 2, with 16 bases in between. Germline V lookup: CDR1 MGHRA, CDR2 YSYEKL. This CDR3 is CASSQLVGWDTYEQYF. Here the CDR3 DNA reads TGCGCCAGCAGCCAACTGGTCGGTTGGGACACCTACGAGCAGTACTTC.

The chain is built from TRBV27 and TRBJ2-1, with TRBD1 matching over 10 bases. The CDR3 is 15 amino acids. Trimming removed 6 bases from V and 4 bases from J; junction bases left unmatched: 6. Germline lookup yields CDR1 MNHEY and CDR2 SMNVEV (reference sequence). The CDR3 reads CASSYGTGVYNEQFF. The CDR3 DNA sequence: TGTGCCAGCAGCTACGGGACAGGGGTGTACAATGAGCAGTTCTTC.

The J gene is TRBJ2-2, the V gene TRBV5-1; TRBD2 matches at 9 bases. The CDR3 has 16 residues. CDR1 and CDR2 (germline): SGHRS, YFSETQ. Germline trimming cut 2 bases from V and 3 bases from J; bases unmatched to any gene: 5. The CDR3 loop reads CASSLSLAGHTGELFF. DNA of the CDR3: TGCGCCAGCAGCTTAAGCCTAGCGGGACACACCGGGGAGCTGTTTTTT.

This clone was seen just once. V gene TRBV7-9 combines with J gene TRBJ2-7, with D perhaps TRBD1 (5 bases). The CDR3 is 16 residues long. Trimming cost V 5 bases and J 1 base, with 18 bases left between them. In germline, CDR1 is SEHNR, CDR2 FQNEAQ (reference sequence). CDR3 amino acids: CASSPTGTYISYEQYF. The CDR3 bases are TGTGCCAGCAGCCCCACAGGCACCTATATTTCCTACGAGCAGTACTTC.

This chain uses TRBV12-3 or TRBV12-4 with TRBJ2-5; TRBD1 agrees at 9 bases. The J segment lost 4 bases and the V segment lost 6 bases, leaving 3 bases of the junction unmatched. This CDR3 is 13 amino acids long. This chain's CDR3 is CASRGQGGETQYF. For the CDR3, the DNA is TGTGCCAGCAGGGGACAGGGCGGAGAGACCCAGTACTTC.

The chain combines TRBV28 with TRBJ1-5; D is possibly TRBD1 (5 bases). The CDR3 runs 14 residues. V was shortened by 8 bases and J by 0 bases, with 11 bases between the two germline ends. The germline V gene encodes CDR1 MDHEN and CDR2 SYDVKM. As DNA, the CDR3 is TGTGCCAGCGGTCTGACAGTTAGCAATCAGCCCCAGCATTTT. Translating it yields CASGLTVSNQPQHF.

Remarks on this clone: Other DNA sequences in this specimen translate into the identical CDR3. This chain uses TRBV19 with TRBJ2-3, with TRBD2 matching 12 bases. This CDR3 is 15 amino acids long. The germline V gene encodes CDR1 LNHDA and CDR2 SQIVND (reference sequence). V lost 4 bases and J lost 3; bases outside the gene matches: 2. CDR3 sequence reads: CASSTGLAGTDTQYF. The DNA for the CDR3 is TGTGCCAGTAGTACCGGACTAGCGGGAACAGATACGCAGTATTTT.

V and J are TRBV6-2 or TRBV6-3 and TRBJ2-1; weak D call: TRBD2 (5 bases). This CDR3 contains 17 residues. V was shortened by 4 bases and J by 4 bases, with 20 bases between the two germline ends. The germline CDR1 and CDR2 sequences are MNHEY and SVGEGT. Here the CDR3 DNA reads TGTGCCAGCAGTTCCCCTCGGACTTCCCCCTTGTACAATGAGCAGTTCTTC. It translates to CASSSPRTSPLYNEQFF.

The V call is TRBV30, the J call TRBJ1-5; no firm D call. V lost 2 bases and J 3 bases, leaving 8 bases between the germline ends. Germline V gene sequence: CDR1 GTSNPN, CDR2 SVGIG (reference sequence). The CDR3 has 13 residues. CDR3 in DNA: TGTGCCTGGAGTATCGGAGACAATCAGCCCCAGCATTTT. It encodes CAWSIGDNQPQHF.

The chain recombines TRBV5-4 with TRBJ2-1; 7 bases line up with TRBD1. Germline CDR1 is SGHNT and CDR2 is YYREEE (reference sequence). The trim removed 1 base at V and 0 bases at J, leaving 10 bases unmatched. The CDR3 contains 18 residues. The CDR3 here is CASSLRWSGTASYNEQFF. CDR3 DNA sequence: TGTGCCAGCAGCTTGAGATGGTCTGGGACAGCCTCCTACAATGAGCAGTTCTTC.

This sequence joins TRBV10-3 and TRBJ2-3, with D possibly matching TRBD2 (6 bases). The germline V and J ends were trimmed by 3 bases and 11 bases, with 24 bases remaining between them. Germline lookup yields CDR1 ENHRY and CDR2 SYGVKD. The CDR3 runs 16 residues. The CDR3 DNA reads TGTGCCATCAGTGACTCGGGTACTAGCCGTTCGAGGTGGCAGTATTTT. It is translated as CAISDSGTSRSRWQYF.

J is TRBJ1-1 and V is TRBV19; TRBD1 is a possible D gene (6 bases). Germline CDR1 reads LNHDA; CDR2 reads SQIVND (reference sequence). This CDR3 has 13 residues. V lost 8 bases to trimming and J lost 1 base, with 11 bases between them. This CDR3 is CASGATGNTEAFF. CDR3 sequence (DNA): TGTGCCAGTGGGGCGACAGGGAACACTGAAGCTTTCTTT.

This rearrangement joins TRBV15 to TRBJ2-1; D gene ambiguous. The V gene's germline CDR1 is LNHNV and CDR2 YYDKDF (reference sequence). CDR3 length equals 14 residues. V lost 3 bases and J 8 bases, leaving 14 bases between the germline ends. The CDR3 nucleotides read TGTGCCACCAGCAGTAATCAAGAGATCCATGAGCAGTTCTTC. Translating it yields CATSSNQEIHEQFF.

The sample holds one count of this clone. This chain links TRBV4-3 with TRBJ2-6, with D perhaps TRBD1 (5 bases). V lost 0 bases to trimming and J lost 0 bases, with 21 bases between them. Germline-derived CDR1 and CDR2 are LGHNA and YSLEER. This CDR3 contains 21 residues. The CDR3 DNA follows: TGCGCCAGCAGCCAAGATCTTAAGGGGCTCCAAAGAAGCTCTGGGGCCAACGTCCTGACTTTC. This codes for CASSQDLKGLQRSSGANVLTF.

This rearrangement joins TRBV7-2 to TRBJ2-3; 7 bases line up with TRBD2. There are 15 residues in the CDR3. In germline, CDR1 is SGHTA, CDR2 FQGNSA. J lost 4 bases, V lost 0 bases, and 4 bases had no gene match. The CDR3 sequence is CASSLAGGMPDTQYF. The CDR3 region has the DNA TGTGCCAGCAGCTTAGCGGGGGGGATGCCAGATACGCAGTATTTT.

V gene TRBV28 combines with J gene TRBJ1-6; no definite D call. Trimming cost V 6 bases and J 9 bases, with 21 bases left between them. The CDR3 has 16 amino acids. CDR1 and CDR2 from the germline V gene are MDHEN and SYDVKM. CDR3 residues: CASSLSHSTYGSPLHF. In DNA form, the CDR3 reads TGTGCCAGCAGCCTCTCCCACTCAACGTATGGTTCACCCCTCCACTTT.